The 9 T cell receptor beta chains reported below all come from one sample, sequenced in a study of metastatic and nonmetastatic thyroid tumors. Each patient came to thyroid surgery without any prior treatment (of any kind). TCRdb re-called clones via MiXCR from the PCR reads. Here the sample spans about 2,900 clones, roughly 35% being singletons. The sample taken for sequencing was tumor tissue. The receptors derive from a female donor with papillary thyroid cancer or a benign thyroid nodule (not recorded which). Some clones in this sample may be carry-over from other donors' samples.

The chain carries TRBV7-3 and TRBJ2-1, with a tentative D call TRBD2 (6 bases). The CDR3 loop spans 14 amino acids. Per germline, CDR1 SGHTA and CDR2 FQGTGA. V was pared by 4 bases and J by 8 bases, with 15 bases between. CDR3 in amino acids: CASSYTPGLYEQFF. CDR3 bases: TGTGCCAGCAGCTACACCCCGGGACTCTATGAGCAGTTCTTC.

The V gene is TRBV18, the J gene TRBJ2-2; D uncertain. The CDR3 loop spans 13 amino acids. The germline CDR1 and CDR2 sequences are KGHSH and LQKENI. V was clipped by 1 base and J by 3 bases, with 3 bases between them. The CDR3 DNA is TGTGCCAGCTCACCACAGGACACCGGGGAGCTGTTTTTT. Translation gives CASSPQDTGELFF. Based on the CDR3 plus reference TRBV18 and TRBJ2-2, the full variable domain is NAGVMQNPRHLVRRRGQEARLRCSPMKGHSHVYWYRQLPEEGLKFMVYLQKENIIDESGMPKERFSAEFPKEGPSILRIQQVVRGDSAAYFCASSPQDTGELFFGEGSRLTVL.

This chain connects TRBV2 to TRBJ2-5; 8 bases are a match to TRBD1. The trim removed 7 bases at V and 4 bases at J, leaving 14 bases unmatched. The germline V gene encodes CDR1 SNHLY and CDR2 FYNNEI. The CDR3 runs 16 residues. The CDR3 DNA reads TGTGCCAGCATGGGGGGACAGGTATCGGGTGGAGAGACCCAGTACTTC. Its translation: CASMGGQVSGGETQYF.

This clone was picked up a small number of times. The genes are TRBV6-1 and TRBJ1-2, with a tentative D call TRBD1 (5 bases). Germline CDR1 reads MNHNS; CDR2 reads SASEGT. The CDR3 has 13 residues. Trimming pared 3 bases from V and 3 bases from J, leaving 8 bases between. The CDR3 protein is CASSDRQYYGYTF. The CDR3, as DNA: TGTGCCAGCAGTGACCGACAGTACTATGGCTACACCTTC.

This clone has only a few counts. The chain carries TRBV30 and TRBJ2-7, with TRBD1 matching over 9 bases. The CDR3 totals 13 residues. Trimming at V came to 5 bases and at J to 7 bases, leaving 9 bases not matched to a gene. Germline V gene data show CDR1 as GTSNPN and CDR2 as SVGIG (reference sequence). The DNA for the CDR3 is TGTGCCTGGTCCGGGACAGGGATATGGGAGCAGTACTTC. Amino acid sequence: CAWSGTGIWEQYF.

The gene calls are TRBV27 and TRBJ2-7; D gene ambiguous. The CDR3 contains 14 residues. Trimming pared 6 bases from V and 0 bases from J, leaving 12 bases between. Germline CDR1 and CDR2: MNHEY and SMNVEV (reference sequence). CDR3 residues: CASSPLGYSYEQYF. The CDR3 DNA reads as TGTGCCAGCAGCCCCTTGGGGTACTCCTACGAGCAGTACTTC.

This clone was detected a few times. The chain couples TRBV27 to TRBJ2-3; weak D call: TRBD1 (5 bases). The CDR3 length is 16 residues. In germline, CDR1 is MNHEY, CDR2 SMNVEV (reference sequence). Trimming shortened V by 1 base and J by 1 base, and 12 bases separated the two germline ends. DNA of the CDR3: TGTGCCAGCAGTTTATTTAGGGGATCGGGCACAGATACGCAGTATTTT. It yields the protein CASSLFRGSGTDTQYF.

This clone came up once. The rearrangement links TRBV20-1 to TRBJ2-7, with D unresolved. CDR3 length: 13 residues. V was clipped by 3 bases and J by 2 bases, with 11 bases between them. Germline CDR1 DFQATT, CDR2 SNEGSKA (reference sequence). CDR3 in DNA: TGCAGTGCTAGTAAGGGCGCTGCCTACGAGCAGTACTTC. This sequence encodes CSASKGAAYEQYF.

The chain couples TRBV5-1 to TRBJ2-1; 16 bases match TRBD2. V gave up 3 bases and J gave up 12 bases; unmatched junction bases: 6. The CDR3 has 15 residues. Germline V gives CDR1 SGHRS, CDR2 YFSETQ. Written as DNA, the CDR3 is TGCGCCAGCAGCTCCGGGACTAGCGGGGGGGAACGGCAGTTCTTC. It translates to CASSSGTSGGERQFF. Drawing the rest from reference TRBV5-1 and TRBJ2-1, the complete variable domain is KAGVTQTPRYLIKTRGQQVTLSCSPISGHRSVSWYQQTPGQGLQFLFEYFSETQRNKGNFPGRFSGRQFSNSRSEMNVSTLELGDSALYLCASSSGTSGGERQFFGPGTRLTVL.